The present entry profiles one T cell receptor (beta chain) with its context. The record originates from a study of control samples from healthy donors and cancer patients. Measured with immunoSEQ multiplex PCR; TCRdb has only the in-frame clones, and not every one. Of 150,000 to 200,000 clones in the sample, around 87% were seen once. The V and J ends lost 1 base and 7 bases, in that order; junction bases with no gene match: 1. The CDR3 contains 14 residues. Germline V gene data show CDR1 as SGHTA and CDR2 as FQGNSA. The chain couples TRBV7-2 to TRBJ1-6; 7 bases match TRBD1. The clonotype comes from a woman aged 45-60 years in good health. Sequencing was done on a sample of blood. The CDR3 loop reads CASSLDRGNSPLHF. The CDR3 nucleotides read TGTGCCAGCAGCTTAGACAGGGGCAATTCACCCCTCCACTTT.